What follows are 6 T cell receptor beta chains derived from one specimen sequenced in a study of molecular identifiers for immune sequencing clone quantification. MiXCR was run by TCRdb on the PCR reads, yielding one entry per CDR3 protein. Of about 640,000 distinct CDR3 sequences listed, just under 20% are singletons. Sequences were obtained from naive CD8+ T cells from blood, with Jurkat cell RNA spiked in. Sample subset: FACS-sorted CD8+CD4-CCR7+CD45RA+ naive T cells. The receptors here all came from a human donor in good health. Some libraries in this study had Jurkat cell RNA spiked in.

Ten or more counts support this clonotype. The chain recombines TRBV6-6 with TRBJ2-7; the D is unclear. V lost 6 bases and J lost 3, with 12 bases in between. This CDR3 is 13 amino acids long. Germline assignment: CDR1 MNHNY and CDR2 SVGAGI (reference sequence). The CDR3 DNA sequence: TGTGCCAGCAGCCCCGGCCATAACTACGAGCAGTACTTC. Encoded protein: CASSPGHNYEQYF.

In its sample, this clonotype was seen many times. The chain joins TRBV13 to TRBJ2-1, with a tentative D call TRBD2 (6 bases). The CDR3 has 16 residues. Germline-derived CDR1 and CDR2 are PRHDT and FYEKMQ (reference sequence). Trimming pared 0 bases from V and 7 bases from J, leaving 16 bases between. CDR3 residues: CASSLGWSSDLNEQFF. In DNA, the CDR3 is TGTGCCAGCAGCTTAGGCTGGTCTAGCGACCTGAATGAGCAGTTCTTC.

About this clonotype: A read error is possible here, since a much larger clone lies one base away. DNA for the CDR3: TGCGCCAGCAGCTCTGGGCGTCCCGAGCAGTGCTTC. Amino acid sequence: CASSSGRPEQCF. This rearrangement joins TRBV5-1 to TRBJ2-7, with no clear D. This CDR3 is 12 amino acids long. Germline V gene sequence: CDR1 SGHRS, CDR2 YFSETQ.

This clonotype has at least ten counts. The rearrangement links TRBV7-9 to TRBJ2-1, with 7 bases that match TRBD2. CDR1 SEHNR and CDR2 FQNEAQ come from the germline V gene (reference sequence). V lost 8 bases to trimming and J lost 1 base; unmatched junction nucleotides: 2. The CDR3 length is 13 residues. CDR3 sequence (DNA): TGTGCCAGCTCAGCGGGATCCTACAATGAGCAGTTCTTC. Encoded protein: CASSAGSYNEQFF.

There are many counts of this clonotype. The chain is built from TRBV2 and TRBJ2-5; D is uncertain. With 7 bases removed from V and 4 bases from J, the gap between germline ends came to 22 bases. The CDR3 is 16 residues long. Germline loops: CDR1 SNHLY, CDR2 FYNNEI. This CDR3 reads CASIPPFSEMIETQYF. The CDR3 nucleotides read TGTGCCAGCATTCCCCCTTTTTCAGAGATGATAGAGACCCAGTACTTC. Complete variable domain (other parts from reference TRBV2 and TRBJ2-5): EPEVTQTPSHQVTQMGQEVILRCVPISNHLYFYWYRQILGQKVEFLVSFYNNEISEKSEIFDDQFSVERPDGSNFTLKIRSTKLEDSAMYFCASIPPFSEMIETQYFGPGTRLLVL.

In its sample, this clonotype was seen once. Just one base apart from a much larger clone, this may be a read error. The chain is built from TRBV7-9 and TRBJ2-3; D may match TRBD1 or TRBD2 (5 bases each). Germline loops: CDR1 SEHNR, CDR2 FQNEAQ (reference sequence). The germline V and J ends were trimmed by 5 bases and 0 bases, with 15 bases remaining between them. The length of the CDR3 is 16 residues. The CDR3, as DNA: TGTGCCAGCAGCGCCGGGGCCTCTCTTAGCACAGATACGCAGTATTTT. Amino acid sequence: CASSAGASLSTDTQYF.